Each of the 29 T cell receptor beta chains below was sequenced from the same sample in a study of STAT3 mutations in large granular lymphocyte leukemia. Their cognate antigens are unknown. TCRdb's table, derived via immunoSEQ multiplex PCR, lists solely in-frame clones and lacks some. The profile shows roughly 31,000 clones, about 74% of them singletons. Study results and limitations: In T-cell large granular lymphocyte leukemia, about half of patients showed multiple immunodominant subclonotypes.

The sample consisted of peripheral blood mononuclear cells. Source of these receptors: a woman aged 45-65 years with T-cell large granular lymphocyte leukemia. Some clones in this sample may be carry-over from other donors' samples.

This clone was observed a handful of times. V is TRBV9 and J is TRBJ2-5; the D gene could be TRBD1 or TRBD2 (6 bases each). The CDR3 spans 14 residues. CDR1 and CDR2 (germline): SGDLS, YYNGEE. V was clipped by 0 bases and J by 4 bases, with 10 bases between them. CDR3 protein: CASSVGGGGETQYF. The CDR3 coding sequence is TGTGCCAGCAGCGTAGGAGGAGGGGGAGAGACCCAGTACTTC.

This sequence joins TRBV7-9 and TRBJ2-7, with D perhaps TRBD1 (6 bases). Germline CDR1 is SEHNR and CDR2 is FQNEAQ (reference sequence). V dropped 9 bases and J dropped 2 bases, with 11 bases sitting between them. The CDR3 totals 12 residues. The CDR3 protein is CARHRVPYEQYF. As DNA, the CDR3 is TGTGCCAGGCACAGGGTGCCCTACGAGCAGTACTTC.

This chain uses TRBV27 with TRBJ1-2, with 8 positions matching TRBD1. V gave up 8 bases and J gave up 7 bases; unmatched junction bases: 6. The germline V gene has CDR1 MNHEY and CDR2 SMNVEV (reference sequence). The CDR3 spans 12 residues. Here the CDR3 DNA reads TGTGCCAGCTCAGACAGGGGTATTGGCTACACCTTC. Translated: CASSDRGIGYTF.

V is TRBV29-1 and J is TRBJ1-2; perhaps TRBD1 as D (5 bases). The length of the CDR3 is 12 residues. V shed 2 bases and J shed 3 bases, with 7 bases lying between them. Per the germline V gene, CDR1 is SQVTM and CDR2 is ANQGSEA. The CDR3 nucleotides are TGCAGCGTTGAAACGGGGCACTATGGCTACACCTTC. Translated: CSVETGHYGYTF.

This sequence joins TRBV29-1 and TRBJ2-1; perhaps TRBD2 as D (6 bases). V was shortened by 3 bases and J by 0 bases, with 15 bases between the two germline ends. The V gene's germline CDR1 is SQVTM and CDR2 ANQGSEA. CDR3 length: 16 amino acids. The CDR3 here is CSVEGVADRSYNEQFF. The DNA of the CDR3 is TGCAGCGTTGAGGGGGTAGCGGACCGCTCCTACAATGAGCAGTTCTTC.

This rearrangement joins TRBV9 to TRBJ1-2; D not resolved. The germline V and J ends were trimmed by 5 bases and 7 bases, with 12 bases remaining between them. The CDR3 is 12 residues long. Per the germline V gene, CDR1 is SGDLS and CDR2 is YYNGEE. CDR3 DNA: TGTGCCAGCAGTCAGGAACCTCGTGGCTACACCTTC. Translating gives CASSQEPRGYTF.

This clone was recorded only once. V gene TRBV5-1 combines with J gene TRBJ2-1; the match to TRBD2 covers 8 bases. The V segment lost 0 bases and the J segment 7 bases; nucleotides outside the gene matches: 9. The V gene's germline CDR1 is SGHRS and CDR2 YFSETQ. The CDR3 runs to 16 residues. CDR3 nucleotide sequence: TGCGCCAGCAGCTTGGCTACGGGAGGGCCGAATAATGAGCAGTTCTTC. It specifies CASSLATGGPNNEQFF.

The chain has TRBV10-1 and TRBJ2-5, with 7 nucleotides matching TRBD1. V shed 2 bases, J shed 4 bases, and the junction held 4 bases outside the gene matches. The CDR3 has 14 amino acids. Germline V gives CDR1 WNHNN, CDR2 SYGVQD (reference sequence). The CDR3 here is CASSEPDRVETQYF. In DNA, the CDR3 is TGCGCCAGCAGTGAGCCCGACAGGGTAGAGACCCAGTACTTC.

The chain combines TRBV7-8 with TRBJ1-5, with D uncertain. Per germline, CDR1 SGHVS and CDR2 FQNEAQ. V was shortened by 1 base and J by 7 bases, with 11 bases between the two germline ends. This CDR3 spans 14 amino acids. The CDR3 sequence: CASSLGWAGQPQHF. The CDR3 nucleotides are TGTGCCAGCAGCTTAGGGTGGGCTGGGCAGCCCCAGCATTTT.

The J gene is TRBJ2-7, the V gene TRBV27, with D possibly TRBD2 on 5 matching bases. Deletions cut 5 bases from V and 2 bases from J, with 13 bases between. Germline V gives CDR1 MNHEY, CDR2 SMNVEV (reference sequence). This CDR3 has 14 residues. The CDR3 here is CASSPTTGTYEQYF. CDR3 sequence (DNA): TGTGCCAGCAGTCCCACCACGGGAACCTACGAGCAGTACTTC.

This clone was observed a single time. CDR3 loop: CASSDYRVGSEAFF. DNA for the CDR3: TGCGCCAGCAGCGACTACAGGGTAGGGTCTGAAGCTTTCTTT. This chain joins TRBV5-1 and TRBJ1-1, with D tentatively TRBD1 (6 bases). CDR1 and CDR2 from the germline V gene are SGHRS and YFSETQ. The CDR3 has 14 amino acids. V was shortened by 4 bases and J by 6 bases, with 16 bases between the two germline ends.

The chain uses TRBV30 and TRBJ1-1; D remains ambiguous. The length of the CDR3 is 12 residues. The germline CDR1 and CDR2 sequences are GTSNPN and SVGIG (reference sequence). V lost 5 bases, J lost 0 bases, and 7 bases lay in between. The CDR3 loop is CAWVLMNTEAFF. The CDR3 DNA reads as TGTGCCTGGGTGCTCATGAACACTGAAGCTTTCTTT.

The rearrangement uses TRBV5-1 and TRBJ1-4; perhaps TRBD1 as D (5 bases). Germline V CDR1 and CDR2: SGHRS, YFSETQ. V was trimmed by 5 bases and J by 0 bases, leaving 8 bases between them. The CDR3 has 14 amino acids. The CDR3 spells CASSRDATNEKLFF. CDR3 sequence (DNA): TGCGCCAGCAGTCGGGACGCAACTAATGAAAAACTGTTTTTT.

The V gene is TRBV25-1, the J gene TRBJ1-2; the D is unclear. Germline CDR1 reads MGHDK; CDR2 reads SYGVNS. The ends were cut back, 4 bases at V and 4 bases at J, with 13 bases in the middle. This CDR3 is 14 amino acids long. CDR3 bases: TGTGCCAGCAGTGCCTACAGCTTCTCCTATGGCTACACCTTC. Amino acids: CASSAYSFSYGYTF.

This rearrangement joins TRBV27 to TRBJ2-7; TRBD1 agrees at 10 bases. Germline V gene data show CDR1 as MNHEY and CDR2 as SMNVEV (reference sequence). The CDR3 extends over 15 amino acids. With V trimmed by 5 bases and J by 7 bases, 11 bases remained unmatched. The chain's CDR3 is CASSPNAGTGAEQYF. The CDR3 DNA reads TGTGCCAGCAGTCCCAACGCCGGGACAGGGGCGGAGCAGTACTTC.

This clone has just one count. J is TRBJ2-1 and V is TRBV18; 12 bases align to TRBD2. The CDR3 totals 18 residues. Unmatched junction bases numbered 6, after V lost 3 bases and J lost 0 bases. Per germline, CDR1 KGHSH and CDR2 LQKENI. The CDR3 sequence: CASSPRTSGVSSYNEQFF. In DNA form, the CDR3 reads TGTGCCAGCTCACCCCGGACTAGCGGGGTCAGCTCCTACAATGAGCAGTTCTTC.

V is TRBV28 and J is TRBJ1-2, with D perhaps TRBD1 (5 bases). Trimming stripped 3 bases from V and 5 bases from J, with 10 bases between. CDR3 size: 13 residues. Germline lookup yields CDR1 MDHEN and CDR2 SYDVKM. CDR3 in amino acids: CASSLPGEYGYTF. CDR3 in DNA: TGTGCCAGCAGTTTGCCGGGGGAATATGGCTACACCTTC.

This rearrangement joins TRBV18 to TRBJ1-1; a possible D gene is TRBD1 (6 bases). Germline values: CDR1 KGHSH, CDR2 LQKENI. With 5 bases removed from V and 5 bases from J, the gap between germline ends came to 15 bases. The CDR3 length is 14 residues. The CDR3 DNA reads as TGTGCCAGCTCAATCCAGGGGAAGGAAACTGAAGCTTTCTTT. Protein sequence: CASSIQGKETEAFF.

The gene calls are TRBV28 and TRBJ2-5; D tentatively reads TRBD1 or TRBD2 (5 bases each). Germline CDR1 is MDHEN and CDR2 is SYDVKM. The CDR3 contains 13 residues. Trimming shortened V by 4 bases and J by 5 bases, and 11 bases separated the two germline ends. Here the CDR3 reads CASSSGSWETQYF. DNA for the CDR3: TGTGCCAGCAGTTCAGGGAGTTGGGAGACCCAGTACTTC.

V and J are TRBV5-1 and TRBJ2-1, with a possible D match to TRBD1 (6 bases). The germline gives CDR1 SGHRS, CDR2 YFSETQ. The CDR3 runs to 16 residues. The ends were cut back, 4 bases at V and 4 bases at J, with 18 bases in the middle. CDR3 in DNA: TGCGCCAGCAGCCGATCCGGGACAAGACAATACAATGAGCAGTTCTTC. It translates to CASSRSGTRQYNEQFF.

This clone counts as medium-sized. The chain is built from TRBV14 and TRBJ1-2; D unresolved. The V end was cut by 0 bases, the J end by 7 bases, with 6 bases between. Germline CDR1 SGHDN, CDR2 FVKESK. The CDR3 runs 12 residues. DNA for the CDR3: TGTGCCAGCAGCCAAGACCGGGTTGGCTACACCTTC. Its translation: CASSQDRVGYTF.

This chain uses TRBV11-3 with TRBJ2-5; TRBD1 is a possible D gene (5 bases). The CDR3 runs 15 residues. CDR1 is SGHNT and CDR2 is YENEEA in the germline V gene. Trimming stripped 4 bases from V and 1 base from J, with 13 bases between. The CDR3 sequence is CASSYGGHLQETQYF. The CDR3 DNA reads as TGTGCCAGCAGCTATGGCGGACACCTCCAAGAGACCCAGTACTTC. Full variable domain (outside the CDR3, taken from reference TRBV11-3 and TRBJ2-5): EAGVVQSPRYKIIEKKQPVAFWCNPISGHNTLYWYLQNLGQGPELLIRYENEEAVDDSQLPKDRFSAERLKGVDSTLKIQPAELGDSAVYLCASSYGGHLQETQYFGPGTRLLVL.

This rearrangement joins TRBV2 to TRBJ1-1; D is undetermined. Trimming removed 4 bases at V and 1 base at J, with 4 bases between. CDR3 length: 12 residues. Per the germline V gene, CDR1 is SNHLY and CDR2 is FYNNEI. The CDR3: CASSAANTEAFF. The CDR3, as DNA: TGTGCCAGCAGTGCAGCGAACACTGAAGCTTTCTTT.

The V call is TRBV7-9, the J call TRBJ1-1; D uncertain. CDR1 SEHNR and CDR2 FQNEAQ come from the germline V gene (reference sequence). Trimming cost V 7 bases and J 1 base, with 4 bases left between them. This CDR3 contains 11 residues. CDR3 coding DNA: TGTGCCAGCAAGACGAACACTGAAGCTTTCTTT. It translates to CASKTNTEAFF.

This rearrangement joins TRBV29-1 to TRBJ2-7; 8 bases line up with TRBD1. CDR3 length: 13 amino acids. V lost 2 bases to trimming and J lost 7 bases; unmatched junction nucleotides: 7. CDR1 is SQVTM, CDR2 ANQGSEA, per germline. The CDR3 loop reads CSVERQGAREQYF. Written as DNA, the CDR3 is TGCAGCGTTGAACGGCAGGGGGCGAGGGAGCAGTACTTC.

V and J are TRBV7-9 and TRBJ1-1; possible D gene TRBD1, 6 bases. V was shortened by 5 bases and J by 4 bases, with 11 bases between the two germline ends. Germline lookup yields CDR1 SEHNR and CDR2 FQNEAQ (reference sequence). CDR3 length: 13 amino acids. CDR3 amino acids: CASSTQGRTEAFF. The DNA for the CDR3 is TGTGCCAGCAGCACTCAGGGGCGCACTGAAGCTTTCTTT.

This chain joins TRBV18 and TRBJ1-5; possible D gene TRBD1, 5 bases. Germline V gives CDR1 KGHSH, CDR2 LQKENI. V lost 3 bases and J lost 11, with 14 bases in between. The CDR3 length is 13 residues. CDR3 region: CASSPSFAGAQHF. The CDR3 bases are TGTGCCAGCTCACCGAGTTTCGCGGGGGCCCAGCATTTT.

This chain links TRBV29-1 with TRBJ2-7, with a possible D match to TRBD1 (6 bases). Germline CDR1 and CDR2: SQVTM and ANQGSEA. V was trimmed by 4 bases and J by 2 bases, leaving 12 bases between them. CDR3 length: 13 residues. Here the CDR3 reads CSVVGGSPYEQYF. In nucleotides, the CDR3 is TGCAGCGTTGTAGGGGGTTCCCCCTACGAGCAGTACTTC.

This rearrangement joins TRBV4-2 to TRBJ2-5; perhaps TRBD2 as D (6 bases). The CDR3 spans 16 residues. V gave up 1 base and J gave up 5 bases, with 17 bases separating them. Germline loops: CDR1 LGHNA, CDR2 YNFKEQ. The CDR3 loop reads CASSQGSGEAGETQYF. CDR3 nucleotide sequence: TGTGCCAGCAGCCAAGGTTCGGGGGAGGCGGGGGAGACCCAGTACTTC.